This TCR beta chain is from a study of Ad26.COV2.S vaccination and SARS-CoV-2 variants. About the study: Recipients of Ad26.COV2.S got it intramuscularly, once or twice 56 days apart.

Comments on this clone: Antigen unknown.

Clones were read by immunoSEQ multiplex PCR, and TCRdb kept only the in-frame ones, dropping some. The table shows a few hundred thousand clones, with 85% to 90% occurring only once. Study observations and caveats: Breadth of non-spike TCRs did not differ between vaccinees and placebo recipients. Participants in the vaccine arm had higher spike-specific TCR breadth; placebo recipients had lower.

V was trimmed by 1 base and J by 4 bases, leaving 10 bases between them. The germline V gene encodes CDR1 SGHTA and CDR2 FQGNSA. The CDR3 is 14 amino acids. The treatment is: around 19 received Ad26.COV2.S at low or high dose, single or two shots; five or six received placebo; per-sample allocation not given. Specimens were obtained on day 63 following the first vaccine or placebo injection. An Ad26 vector carrying the Wuhan-strain SARS-CoV-2 spike served as the vaccine. The specimen was peripheral blood, collected in a trial of Ad26.COV2.S vaccine versus placebo. The receptor comes from a person between 18 and 65 years old who received the Ad26.COV2.S COVID-19 vaccine or a placebo. The chain has TRBV7-2 and TRBJ1-1; possible D gene TRBD1, 6 bases. DNA for the CDR3: TGTGCCAGCAGCTTAGATCGGGGGCTCACTGAAGCTTTCTTT. Encoded protein: CASSLDRGLTEAFF.